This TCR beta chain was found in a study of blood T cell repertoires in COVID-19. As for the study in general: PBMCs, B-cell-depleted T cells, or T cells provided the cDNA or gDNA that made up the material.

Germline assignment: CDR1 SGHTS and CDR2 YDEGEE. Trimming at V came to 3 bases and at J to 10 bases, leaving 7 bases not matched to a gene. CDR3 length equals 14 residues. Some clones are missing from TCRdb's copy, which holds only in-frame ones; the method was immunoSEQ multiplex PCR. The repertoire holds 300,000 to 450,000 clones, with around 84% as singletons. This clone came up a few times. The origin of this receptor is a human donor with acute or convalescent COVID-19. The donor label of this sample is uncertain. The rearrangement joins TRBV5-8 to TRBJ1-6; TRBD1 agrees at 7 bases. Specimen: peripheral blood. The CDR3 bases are TGTGCCAGCAGCTCAGGACAGGTCTGGTCACCCCTCCACTTT. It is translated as CASSSGQVWSPLHF.